This TCR beta chain was obtained from a study of shared clonotypes between healthy human individuals. Only Caucasian adults living in Nashville, Tennessee served as donors. This clone showed up just once. Its target is unknown. Each subset's genomic DNA was shared equally among a number of immunoSEQ plates. Unsorted PBMC DNA was sequenced on ten immunoSEQ deep assay plates. The data were produced by immunoSEQ multiplex PCR, yet TCRdb's version contains in-frame clones alone and is incomplete. The profile shows around 530,000 clones, around 77% of them singletons. Whole-study results and caveats: Blood was the only sampled material, and tissue repertoires likely differ.

The V end was cut by 6 bases, the J end by 4 bases, with 12 bases between. The germline CDR1 and CDR2 sequences are MDHEN and SYDVKM. The CDR3 is made up of 13 amino acids. The clonotype was recovered from a woman in her thirties or forties in good health. Some clones in this sample may be carry-over from other donors' samples. This chain uses TRBV28 with TRBJ1-2, with D uncertain. The sample consisted of PBMCs. The CDR3 sequence: CASRVATAYGYTF. The CDR3 DNA follows: TGTGCCAGCAGGGTGGCCACGGCCTATGGCTACACCTTC.